What follows describes a single T cell receptor (beta chain). CDR1 and CDR2 (germline): LNHDA, SQIVND (reference sequence). V gave up 7 bases and J gave up 1 base, with 14 bases separating them. The CDR3 is made up of 15 amino acids. Generated by immunoSEQ multiplex PCR, the TCRdb table keeps only in-frame clones and is missing some. The repertoire includes more than 45,000 clones, approximately 84% of them detected once, and around 10% sits in the top ten. The record originates from a study of blood T cell repertoires in COVID-19. The chain recombines TRBV19 with TRBJ1-5; D uncertain. The sequencing sample was made of peripheral blood. The clonotype comes from a man of 80 years or more with COVID-19, enrolled during active disease. The CDR3 DNA reads as TGTGCCAGTAAGAGCGGGGAGTGGAGCAATCAGCCCCAGCATTTT. Amino acid sequence: CASKSGEWSNQPQHF. The full variable domain, its missing parts supplied by reference TRBV19 and TRBJ1-5, is DGGITQSPKYLFRKEGQNVTLSCEQNLNHDAMYWYRQDPGQGLRLIYYSQIVNDFQKGDIAEGYSVSREKKESFPLTVTSAQKNPTAFYLCASKSGEWSNQPQHFGDGTRLSIL.